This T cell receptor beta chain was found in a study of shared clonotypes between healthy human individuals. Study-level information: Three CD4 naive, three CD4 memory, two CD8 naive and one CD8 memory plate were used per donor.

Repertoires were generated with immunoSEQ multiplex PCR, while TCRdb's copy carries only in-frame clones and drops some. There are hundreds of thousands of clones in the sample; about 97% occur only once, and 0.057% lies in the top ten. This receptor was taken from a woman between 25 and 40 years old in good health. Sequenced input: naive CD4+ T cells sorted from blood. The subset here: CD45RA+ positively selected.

CDR3 loop: CASRNTAPRTDTQYF. The DNA for the CDR3 is TGTGCCAGCAGAAATACCGCCCCCCGCACAGATACGCAGTATTTT. V usage is TRBV7-2 and J usage is TRBJ2-3; D gene ambiguous. The V end lost 6 bases, the J end lost 1 base, and 14 bases lay between the germline ends. The CDR3 contains 15 residues. Germline V gives CDR1 SGHTA, CDR2 FQGNSA.